Listed here are 22 T cell receptor beta chains from one sample, sequenced in a study of graft-versus-host responses after intestinal transplantation. Repertoires were generated with immunoSEQ multiplex PCR, while TCRdb's copy carries only in-frame clones and drops some. The data hold some 120,000 clones, with 90% observed a single time. Their antigens are not known. The sequenced sample was unstimulated CD4+ T cells sorted from spleen or lymph node cells, obtained before intestinal transplant. The receptors originated from a human donor who received an intestinal transplant.

The chain combines TRBV5-1 with TRBJ2-1; TRBD2 agrees at 7 bases. This CDR3 spans 15 amino acids. Germline V gene data show CDR1 as SGHRS and CDR2 as YFSETQ. V lost 4 bases, J lost 6 bases, and 10 bases stayed unmatched. CDR3: CASSGPGTMGNEQFF. CDR3 bases: TGCGCCAGCAGCGGTCCCGGGACTATGGGCAATGAGCAGTTCTTC.

The V call is TRBV7-2, the J call TRBJ1-1; no reliable D call. Deletions cut 1 base from V and 4 bases from J, with 16 bases between. Germline values: CDR1 SGHTA, CDR2 FQGNSA. CDR3 size: 16 residues. The CDR3: CASSLVASQVPTEAFF. The CDR3 DNA reads TGTGCCAGCAGCTTAGTGGCCAGCCAGGTACCCACTGAAGCTTTCTTT.

The table lists this clone with a few counts. V usage is TRBV25-1 and J usage is TRBJ1-2, with D possibly being TRBD1 (6 bases). In germline, CDR1 is MGHDK, CDR2 SYGVNS. There are 13 residues in the CDR3. Trimming stripped 6 bases from V and 4 bases from J, with 12 bases between. CDR3 protein: CASSVRDTYGYTF. The CDR3 DNA reads TGTGCCAGCAGCGTCCGGGACACCTATGGCTACACCTTC.

The V gene is TRBV7-6, the J gene TRBJ1-2, with D maybe TRBD1 (5 bases). Germline CDR1 and CDR2: SGHVS and FNYEAQ. Trimming removed 5 bases from V and 4 bases from J, with 8 bases in between. The CDR3 spans 12 residues. The CDR3 sequence is CASSQGIYGYTF. Written as DNA, the CDR3 is TGTGCCAGCAGCCAGGGAATCTATGGCTACACCTTC.

The chain carries TRBV7-2 and TRBJ1-2; TRBD1 matches at 8 bases. Germline V CDR1 and CDR2: SGHTA, FQGNSA. This CDR3 has 14 amino acids. V lost 1 base, J lost 8 bases, and 6 bases stayed unmatched. CDR3 nucleotides: TGTGCCAGCAGCTTAGAGCAGGGGGCTCGAGGCTACACCTTC. Its protein product is CASSLEQGARGYTF.

The genes are TRBV7-9 and TRBJ2-7; D not certain. The germline V gene encodes CDR1 SEHNR and CDR2 FQNEAQ (reference sequence). V lost 4 bases and J lost 5, with 15 bases in between. CDR3 length: 14 residues. CDR3 DNA: TGTGCCAGCAGCTCCTCCGCGTGGTACCACGAGCAGTACTTC. Encoded protein: CASSSSAWYHEQYF.

This clone appeared a single time. J is TRBJ2-7 and V is TRBV11-2; weak D call: TRBD2 (5 bases). CDR3 size: 14 residues. Trimming removed 1 base at V and 2 bases at J, with 9 bases between. Germline V CDR1 and CDR2: SGHAT, FQNNGV. The CDR3 protein is CASSLVPGTYEQYF. CDR3 DNA: TGTGCCAGCAGCTTAGTCCCGGGGACCTACGAGCAGTACTTC.

The table lists this clone with a count of one. V and J are TRBV10-1 and TRBJ2-7, with D maybe TRBD1 (5 bases). Germline V gene sequence: CDR1 WNHNN, CDR2 SYGVQD (reference sequence). The CDR3 is 13 residues long. Deletions cut 2 bases from V and 7 bases from J, with 12 bases between. In DNA, the CDR3 is TGCGCCAGCAGTGAGGGGGCCCGAGGAGAGCAGTACTTC. Protein product: CASSEGARGEQYF.

The CDR3 coding sequence is TGTGCCAGCAGAAAAGTGAGCTCCTACAATGAGCAGTTCTTC. This translates into CASRKVSSYNEQFF. The chain uses TRBV7-9 and TRBJ2-1; no reliable D call. The germline CDR1 and CDR2 sequences are SEHNR and FQNEAQ (reference sequence). The CDR3 has 14 amino acids. The V end was cut by 6 bases, the J end by 0 bases, with 9 bases between.

The chain joins TRBV21-1 to TRBJ1-1. TRBV21-1 has pseudogene status. There are 14 residues in the CDR3. The CDR3 region has the DNA TGTGCCAGCAGGGACGGGGGAGTTAACACTGAAGCTTTCTTT. Protein product: CASRDGGVNTEAFF.

This chain connects TRBV29-1 to TRBJ2-7; D is unresolved. CDR1 and CDR2 from the germline V gene are SQVTM and ANQGSEA. Trimming stripped 5 bases from V and 0 bases from J, with 14 bases between. The CDR3 sequence is 14 residues long. The CDR3 DNA follows: TGCAGCGTTTCCGCAACCACAACCTCCTACGAGCAGTACTTC. It is translated as CSVSATTTSYEQYF.

The chain is built from TRBV10-1 and TRBJ2-7, with a weak D call TRBD2 (6 bases). The germline V gene encodes CDR1 WNHNN and CDR2 SYGVQD (reference sequence). Trimming pared 5 bases from V and 12 bases from J, leaving 20 bases between. The CDR3 has 13 residues. The chain's CDR3 is CASSYAPGLPPYF. DNA of the CDR3: TGCGCCAGCAGTTACGCTCCGGGACTCCCACCGTACTTC.

The chain carries TRBV5-1 and TRBJ2-5; 8 bases are a match to TRBD1. CDR1 and CDR2 from the germline V gene are SGHRS and YFSETQ. The V gene end was trimmed by 4 bases and the J gene end by 4 bases; junction bases not matched to a gene: 12. The CDR3 totals 16 residues. The CDR3 DNA is TGCGCCAGCAGCCCCATTCCTGGACAGGGCCGAGAGACCCAGTACTTC. This gives the protein CASSPIPGQGRETQYF.

This chain connects TRBV5-5 to TRBJ2-5, with 10 bases matching TRBD2. Germline CDR1 is SGHKS and CDR2 is YYEKEE (reference sequence). V lost 6 bases, J lost 5 bases, and 7 bases stayed unmatched. The CDR3 is 14 residues long. The CDR3 nucleotides are TGTGCCAGCACGGGGACTAGCGTGTTGGAGACCCAGTACTTC. Its protein is CASTGTSVLETQYF.

Written as DNA, the CDR3 is TGCGCCAGCAGTGCTCTGGGGGCGGACACTGAAGCTTTCTTT. Its protein product is CASSALGADTEAFF. The chain employs TRBV10-2 and TRBJ1-1; tentative D call: TRBD1 (6 bases). The CDR3 is 14 amino acids. The germline CDR1 and CDR2 sequences are WSHSY and SAAADI. V lost 4 bases and J 3 bases, leaving 12 bases between the germline ends.

This rearrangement joins TRBV10-2 to TRBJ2-3; D remains ambiguous. The V end was cut by 6 bases, the J end by 3 bases, with 13 bases between. The CDR3 has 14 amino acids. Germline CDR1 is WSHSY and CDR2 is SAAADI. CDR3 region: CASRSGELTDTQYF. The CDR3 DNA reads TGCGCCAGCAGGTCGGGTGAACTTACAGATACGCAGTATTTT.

V is TRBV28 and J is TRBJ2-7; D perhaps matches TRBD2 (8 bases). Germline V gene sequence: CDR1 MDHEN, CDR2 SYDVKM. CDR3 length equals 14 residues. Deletions cut 5 bases from V and 5 bases from J, with 16 bases between. This CDR3 reads CASSLGRGLHEQYF. The CDR3 DNA reads as TGTGCCAGCAGTCTCGGGAGGGGGCTCCACGAGCAGTACTTC. Complete variable domain (other parts from reference TRBV28 and TRBJ2-7): DVKVTQSSRYLVKRTGEKVFLECVQDMDHENMFWYRQDPGLGLRLIYFSYDVKMKEKGDIPEGYSVSREKKERFSLILESASTNQTSMYLCASSLGRGLHEQYFGPGTRLTVT.

The chain joins TRBV10-2 to TRBJ2-7, with 7 bases matching TRBD1. Germline CDR1 is WSHSY and CDR2 is SAAADI. The CDR3 sequence is 14 residues long. Trimming removed 6 bases from V and 4 bases from J; junction bases left unmatched: 9. The DNA of the CDR3 is TGCGCCAGCAGAGAGACAGGGACACCTTACGAGCAGTACTTC. It codes for CASRETGTPYEQYF.

This sequence joins TRBV2 and TRBJ2-5; TRBD1 might be the D (6 bases). The germline V gene has CDR1 SNHLY and CDR2 FYNNEI. V was cut by 6 bases and J by 4 bases, with 15 bases left in between. The length of the CDR3 is 14 residues. The CDR3 DNA sequence: TGTGCCAGCAGGCTCACAGGGATGGGAGAGACCCAGTACTTC. Its protein product is CASRLTGMGETQYF.

This chain joins TRBV27 and TRBJ2-7, with D tentatively TRBD2 (5 bases). The germline V gene encodes CDR1 MNHEY and CDR2 SMNVEV (reference sequence). Trimming left V 1 base short and J 3 bases short, with 13 bases between. CDR3 length: 15 amino acids. In nucleotides, the CDR3 is TGTGCCAGCAGTTTATACGGGAAACCACTCTACGAGCAGTACTTC. Translated, it gives CASSLYGKPLYEQYF.

V gene TRBV20-1 combines with J gene TRBJ1-2, with a weak D call TRBD1 (5 bases). This CDR3 is built from 11 residues. CDR1 and CDR2 (germline): DFQATT, SNEGSKA (reference sequence). V was cut by 6 bases and J by 6 bases, with 11 bases left in between. In DNA, the CDR3 is TGCAGTGCGAAGGGGTTTAATGGCTACACCTTC. It codes for CSAKGFNGYTF.

This clone was picked up one time. The genes are TRBV4-1 and TRBJ2-3; no clear D. CDR1 MGHRA and CDR2 YSYEKL come from the germline V gene. V lost 0 bases and J lost 3, with 4 bases in between. The CDR3 runs 13 residues. The chain's CDR3 is CASSQDGTDTQYF. The CDR3 nucleotides read TGCGCCAGCAGCCAAGACGGGACAGATACGCAGTATTTT.